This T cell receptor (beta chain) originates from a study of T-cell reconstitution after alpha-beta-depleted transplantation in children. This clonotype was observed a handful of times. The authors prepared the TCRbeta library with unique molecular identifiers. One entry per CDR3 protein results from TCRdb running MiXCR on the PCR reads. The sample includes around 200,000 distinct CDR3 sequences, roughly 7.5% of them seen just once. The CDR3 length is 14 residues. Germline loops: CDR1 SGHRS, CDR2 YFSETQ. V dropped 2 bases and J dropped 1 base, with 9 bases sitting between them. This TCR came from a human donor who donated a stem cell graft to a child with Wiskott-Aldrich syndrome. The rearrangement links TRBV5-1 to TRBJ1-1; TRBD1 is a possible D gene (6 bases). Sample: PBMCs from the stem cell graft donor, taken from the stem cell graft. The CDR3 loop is CASSLPGQNTEAFF. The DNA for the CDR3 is TGCGCCAGCAGCTTACCGGGACAGAACACTGAAGCTTTCTTT.